This T cell receptor (beta chain) was observed in a study of T cell changes during pregnancy in multiple sclerosis. The assay was immunoSEQ multiplex PCR, and TCRdb's table has in-frame clones only and misses some. Of about 100,000 clones in the sample, 92% were seen once. V was clipped by 6 bases and J by 8 bases, with 16 bases between them. Germline lookup yields CDR1 MDHEN and CDR2 SYDVKM. The CDR3 spans 13 residues. This specimen consisted of peripheral blood, obtained after pregnancy. The rearrangement links TRBV28 to TRBJ1-2; D gene unclear. The clonotype originates from a female donor with multiple sclerosis, enrolled in a pregnancy study. In DNA, the CDR3 is TGTGCCAGCAGAACCACAGCGGGATGGGGCTACACCTTC. This sequence encodes CASRTTAGWGYTF.